The TCR beta chain described here comes from a study of cytomegalovirus exposure and HLA in healthy donors (dated by TCRdb to 2016 to 2017). The study in broad terms: In an earlier analysis of approximately 640 of the donors, 276 Gb of sequence data and roughly 100 million unique TCR beta sequences from 150 million to 200 million T cells were reported. An early release covering 500 to 750 HLA-typed donors comprised about 320 gigabases of sequencing data and about 90 million unique TCR sequences. The genetic ancestry cluster associated with self-reported Caucasian donors included about 84% of the roughly 410 genotyped donors. The study aimed to test whether cataloging public T cell receptors could reveal signatures of past pathogen exposure. Using immunosequencing, the study profiled T cell repertoires from about 620 subjects and related those repertoires to cytomegalovirus serostatus. Along with the roughly 700-subject first cohort, a separate validation cohort of 120 different subjects was used. To predict cytomegalovirus infection status, the study combined high-throughput TCR immunosequencing, statistical association of individual TCRs with disease status, and machine learning. A later analysis re-examined previously published TCR beta repertoires from more than 550 donors and added high-resolution HLA genotyping to investigate patterns of TCR occurrence. In the later analysis, no new phenotypic data were used to find candidate immune exposures; instead, reliance was placed on TCR beta sequences and their occurrence across donors. To decide whether each TCR beta V gene segment behaved as functional or pseudogenic, an earlier analysis of fewer than 750 of the donors relied on high-throughput TCR beta sequencing. Donor age, sex, ethnicity and CMV serostatus were compiled alongside the repertoire data. In a later genetic analysis, genome-wide SNP genotypes for about three fifths of the roughly 670 donors were used, and that subset was treated as a discovery cohort. All discovery cohort repertoires had been generated on a single sequencing platform. HLA typing included class I and class II loci at four-digit resolution. The number of typed donors differed by locus: about 620-640 for A, B, C, DRB1 and DQB1; some 500 for DQA1; approximately 600 for DPA1; and some 470 for DPB1. Several DR-DQ haplotypes were treated as single units for association and clustering because of strong linkage in the cohort. Among several hundred genotyped donors of the cohort, an average of approximately 200,000 unique TCR beta nucleotide sequences was sequenced per donor, of which approximately 19% were non-productive. What the study reported, not specific to this receptor: Compared with equally common non-associated chains, HLA-associated TCR beta chains in a later analysis were more clonally expanded and had lower generation probabilities. For the cohort, immune exposure information was limited to CMV serostatus. A later genetic analysis reported fewer N-insertions in productive TCRs among donors in an Asian-associated ancestry cluster than the roughly 620-donor mean. In vitro tests confirmed that a few of the cytomegalovirus-associated TCR beta chains recognize cytomegalovirus antigens. V-gene and J-gene trimming of TCR beta chains was associated with a missense DCLRE1C variant in a later genetic analysis, and the association was replicated in an independent cohort. In a later analysis, most CMV-associated TCR beta chains were found to appear HLA-restricted, with HLA associations seemingly driven largely by CMV exposure. A later analysis reported that several top co-occurrence clusters appeared linked to parvovirus B19, influenza, CMV and Epstein-Barr virus. Because counts were too low, around 18 rarely observed V segments, including chromosome 9 orphons, were left out of the earlier analysis of about 500 of the donors. Only TCR beta chains were sequenced in this cohort, and the absence of alpha or paired-chain data limited detectable features. The sequencing pipeline was judged likely to have produced a cluster of highly shared sequence variants as a technical artifact. A later analysis found that TCR association rates varied across HLA loci, with DRB1 alleles showing the most associated TCRs and HLA-C alleles the fewest. Strong co-occurrence of HLA alleles, especially DR and DQ, made assigning TCR associations to individual alleles difficult. Linkage disequilibrium might explain the correlated functional status among segregating V segments, but an unknown experimental factor could not be ruled out. Because HLA typing was missing for some donors at each locus, association tests included only the typed subset. Roughly uniform sequencing depth across donors was assumed in presence/absence analyses, although this assumption may not hold. The authors suggested that the approach could potentially be generalized to other disease states and immunological phenotypes. At a false discovery rate of 0.05, a later analysis linked 15,000 to 20,000 TCR beta sequences to specific HLA alleles. Cytomegalovirus status was reported to be diagnosed by the classifier with high specificity and sensitivity in both the original and validation cohorts. The 87-base-pair reads could not distinguish some IMGT-functional V segments, including TRBV6-2 and TRBV6-3, so those segments were excluded. A further reported finding was that TCR beta sequences accurately predicted the HLA-A and HLA-B alleles for most subjects in the first cohort. Most TCR sequences were observed very rarely across donors, whereas some public TCRs were present in many individuals. In an earlier analysis of some 550 of the donors, most TCR beta V segments were observed in productive rearrangements about 87% or about 30% of the time, broadly matching IMGT annotations. A total of about 150 TCR beta chains were listed by the study as associated with cytomegalovirus.

A word on this clone: No cognate antigen has been identified for it. Base qualities are not at hand, and no much larger clone is one base apart.

The cohort consisted of 600 to 700 healthy bone marrow donors. Cohort members were all nominally healthy when sampled, although unrecorded immune exposures were likely present. The donor tested CMV seronegative, placing the donor among the 352 seronegative members of the cohort. A peripheral blood sample was collected from each donor, and TCR beta sequencing was performed on peripheral blood mononuclear cells. Genomic DNA was extracted from the blood cell samples with the Qiagen DNeasy Blood Extraction Kit. Relative to germline, V is 0 bases shorter and J is 2 bases shorter, with 8 bases between their ends. According to the germline V gene (reference sequence), CDR1 reads LNHDA and CDR2 reads SQIVND. Taken from cysteine to phenylalanine, the CDR3 has 15 residues. The DNA shown is the 45-base CDR3, in frame from base 1. To prepare the library, the immunoSEQ multiplex PCR assay was applied. The multiplex PCR relied on a mix of 60 forward primers for TCR Vbeta segments and 13 reverse primers for TCR Jbeta segments. Amplification of the CDR3 region of rearranged TCR beta genes was performed with a multiplex PCR assay on genomic DNA. On the Illumina HiSeq System, the amplified TCR beta libraries were sequenced as 87-base-pair reads. Processing in the source paper ran as follows. In a later analysis, tens of millions of unique TCR beta chains were counted across the 690 or so repertoires, and roughly 11 million of these chains were shared by at least two donors. To remove PCR and sequencing errors, raw reads were error-corrected and collapsed into unique sequences using a nearest-neighbor algorithm that merged closely related sequences. Alignment of CDR3 sequences to IMGT reference sequences was used to assign V, D and J gene segments. For a sequence to be retained, a match of at least six nucleotides was required to both a V gene segment and a J gene segment. Rearrangements were called productive when the CDR3 lacked stop codons and stayed in frame with V and J; all others were non-productive. CDR3 was defined according to IMGT convention as the region running from the second conserved V-encoded cysteine to the conserved J-encoded phenylalanine. The earlier analysis of approximately 500 of the donors excluded sequences that lacked an unambiguous match to a single V gene segment. An earlier analysis of about 590 of the donors classified V segments as functional when productive rearrangements were above 56.7% and as segregating when the standard deviation between donors was above 5%. To diagnose cytomegalovirus status from the catalog of TCR beta chain sequences, a statistical classification framework was built. In a later analysis, V and J genes were assigned by comparing TCR nucleotide sequences against IMGT/GENE-DB human TR gene sequences. The TCRdist pipeline was used in a later analysis to assign CDR3 sequences and most-parsimonious VDJ recombination scenarios. In a later analysis, every TCR beta chain was defined by the combination of its CDR3 amino acid sequence and its V-gene family, and reads without a unique V-gene family were dropped. In a later analysis, around 600 highly shared, low-generation-probability nucleotide sequences were removed to address suspected cross-contamination and a sequencing artifact. A later analysis calculated a clonal expansion index for each public chain from normalized within-repertoire ranks of inferred template counts. In a later analysis, generation probabilities were computed with a VDJ recombination model fitted to out-of-frame rearrangements, and the resulting probabilities were checked against IGoR. Hypergeometric tests were used in a later analysis to score TCR-TCR, TCR-HLA and TCR-CMV co-occurrence, with a repertoire-size bias correction applied to the TCR pairs. To estimate false discovery rates, a later analysis permuted the HLA or CMV assignments 20 times. In a later analysis, co-occurring TCRs were grouped using DBSCAN, and TCRdist sequence similarity was added for clustering within HLA-allele-positive subsets. For co-occurrence clustering, repertoires with fewer than 30,000 or more than 120,000 public chains were excluded, along with five repertoires with anomalous nucleotide sharing. TCRdb mirrors the immuneACCESS table, restricted to in-frame sequences. Some clones are absent from its copies; in checked studies, under half trace to an unresolved V gene, and the reason for the others is unknown. V and J calls and clone size are copied from that table; D and trimming were computed from the DNA. This sample holds around 170,000 clones; over 70% were observed only once. Approximately 0.51% of the sample is held by the ten biggest clonotypes.

This TCR was sampled from a woman between 45 and 65 years old in good health and CMV-seronegative. The sample consisted of PBMCs. The sequence links TRBV19 to TRBJ1-5, with a weak D call of TRBD1 (5 bases match). Read as DNA, the sequence is TGTGCCAGTAGTATAGACAGGGAGGGCAATCAGCCCCAGCATTTT. Its coded protein is CASSIDREGNQPQHF.